This entry lists 10 T cell receptor beta chains sequenced from one sample in a study of T cells in localized non-small cell lung cancer. Here immunoSEQ multiplex PCR was the method, and the copy in TCRdb shows in-frame clones only, minus some. The sample consists of 15,000 to 20,000 clones, around 90% of them appearing once. Specimen: peripheral blood mononuclear cells, collected before any cancer treatment. All receptors come from a woman aged 40-75 years with stage III lung adenocarcinoma.

The rearrangement joins TRBV19 to TRBJ2-7; 9 bases map to TRBD1. After removal of 8 bases from V and 5 bases from J, the junction contained 4 bases not matched to a gene. CDR3 length: 12 amino acids. CDR1 LNHDA and CDR2 SQIVND come from the germline V gene (reference sequence). The CDR3 spells CASGDRDHEQYF. The CDR3 coding sequence is TGTGCCAGTGGGGACAGGGACCACGAGCAGTACTTC.

The chain employs TRBV9 and TRBJ2-1; D possibly corresponds to TRBD1 (6 bases). The CDR3 length is 11 residues. Germline lookup yields CDR1 SGDLS and CDR2 YYNGEE. Trimming cost V 3 bases and J 10 bases, with 8 bases left between them. The CDR3 sequence: CASSGGTEQFF. The CDR3 DNA reads TGTGCCAGCAGCGGAGGGACAGAGCAGTTCTTC.

This clone has just a few counts. The V gene is TRBV28, the J gene TRBJ2-6, with D unclear. From germline, CDR1 is MDHEN and CDR2 SYDVKM. The V end lost 3 bases, the J end lost 0 bases, and 6 bases lay between the germline ends. This CDR3 is 15 amino acids long. This chain's CDR3 is CASSLDVSGANVLTF. CDR3 sequence (DNA): TGTGCCAGCAGTTTGGATGTCTCTGGGGCCAACGTCCTGACTTTC. Combining the CDR3 with reference TRBV28 and TRBJ2-6 gives the whole variable domain DVKVTQSSRYLVKRTGEKVFLECVQDMDHENMFWYRQDPGLGLRLIYFSYDVKMKEKGDIPEGYSVSREKKERFSLILESASTNQTSMYLCASSLDVSGANVLTFGAGSRLTVL.

V usage is TRBV30 and J usage is TRBJ1-1, with D hard to call. The CDR3 totals 10 residues. Germline V CDR1 and CDR2: GTSNPN, SVGIG (reference sequence). V lost 1 base to trimming and J lost 7 bases, with 4 bases between them. CDR3 loop: CAWSGREAFF. The CDR3 DNA is TGTGCCTGGAGTGGGCGTGAAGCTTTCTTT.

The chain combines TRBV7-9 with TRBJ2-1; no clear D gene. The CDR3 consists of 12 residues. The germline V gene has CDR1 SEHNR and CDR2 FQNEAQ (reference sequence). With 3 bases removed from V and 9 bases from J, the gap between germline ends came to 9 bases. CDR3 coding DNA: TGTGCCAGCAGCTTGACCTATCGTGAGCAGTTCTTC. Translation gives CASSLTYREQFF.

The chain has TRBV5-1 and TRBJ2-5; 7 bases align to TRBD1. The CDR3 consists of 14 residues. The ends lost 3 bases at V and 4 bases at J; junction bases unmatched: 6. The V gene's germline CDR1 is SGHRS and CDR2 YFSETQ. The CDR3 nucleotides read TGCGCCAGCAGCTCGCGACAGGGCGGAGAGACCCAGTACTTC. Protein product: CASSSRQGGETQYF.

The chain recombines TRBV4-1 with TRBJ2-5, with 7 bases fitting TRBD1. V lost 8 bases and J lost 1; bases outside the gene matches: 13. CDR3 length: 16 residues. Germline values: CDR1 MGHRA, CDR2 YSYEKL. In DNA, the CDR3 is TGCGCCAGCCAGGCGAACCCAGGACAGGCCCAAGAGACCCAGTACTTC. Protein sequence: CASQANPGQAQETQYF.

This clone has just one count. The chain uses TRBV9 and TRBJ2-3; perhaps TRBD2 as D (7 bases). The CDR3 extends over 15 amino acids. From germline, CDR1 is SGDLS and CDR2 YYNGEE. Trimming pared 0 bases from V and 5 bases from J, leaving 13 bases between. The CDR3 here is CASSVAGGRVDTQYF. The CDR3 bases are TGTGCCAGCAGCGTAGCCGGGGGGCGGGTAGATACGCAGTATTTT.

V usage is TRBV6-5 and J usage is TRBJ2-7, with 7 bases aligning to TRBD1. The V and J ends lost 6 bases and 1 base, in that order; junction bases with no gene match: 6. Germline V gene sequence: CDR1 MNHEY, CDR2 SVGAGI. The CDR3 covers 14 residues. CDR3 region: CASRPGTVSYEQYF. As DNA, the CDR3 is TGTGCCAGCAGACCCGGGACAGTATCCTACGAGCAGTACTTC.

The CDR3 sequence: CASSIGAGDEQFF. The CDR3 region has the DNA TGTGCCAGCAGCATTGGGGCCGGGGATGAGCAGTTCTTC. The chain links TRBV9 to TRBJ2-1, with D perhaps TRBD1 or TRBD2 (5 bases each). The CDR3 consists of 13 residues. CDR1 and CDR2 from the germline V gene are SGDLS and YYNGEE. V was clipped by 4 bases and J by 8 bases, with 13 bases between them.